This T cell receptor (beta chain) was identified during a study of cytomegalovirus exposure and HLA in healthy donors. Regarding this clone: Its antigen is not identified.

Trimming left V 0 bases short and J 6 bases short, with 11 bases between. Germline V gene data show CDR1 as SGHTA and CDR2 as FQGNSA. This CDR3 is built from 14 residues. General study findings and limits: Some V segments, TRBV6-2 and TRBV6-3 among them, were indistinguishable and were therefore excluded.

Both 60 Vbeta primers and 13 Jbeta primers went into the PCR. The repertoire was sequenced with immunoSEQ multiplex PCR; TCRdb's copy has only in-frame clones and lacks some. The table lists about 120,000 clones, nearly 80% of them singletons. This clonotype was obtained from a woman in her twenties or thirties in good health and CMV-seronegative. What was sequenced was PBMCs. The V and J genes are TRBV7-2 and TRBJ1-2, with D possibly being TRBD1 (5 bases). The CDR3 DNA reads as TGTGCCAGCAGCTTAGCAAAAGGGGCAGATGGCTACACCTTC. Translating gives CASSLAKGADGYTF.